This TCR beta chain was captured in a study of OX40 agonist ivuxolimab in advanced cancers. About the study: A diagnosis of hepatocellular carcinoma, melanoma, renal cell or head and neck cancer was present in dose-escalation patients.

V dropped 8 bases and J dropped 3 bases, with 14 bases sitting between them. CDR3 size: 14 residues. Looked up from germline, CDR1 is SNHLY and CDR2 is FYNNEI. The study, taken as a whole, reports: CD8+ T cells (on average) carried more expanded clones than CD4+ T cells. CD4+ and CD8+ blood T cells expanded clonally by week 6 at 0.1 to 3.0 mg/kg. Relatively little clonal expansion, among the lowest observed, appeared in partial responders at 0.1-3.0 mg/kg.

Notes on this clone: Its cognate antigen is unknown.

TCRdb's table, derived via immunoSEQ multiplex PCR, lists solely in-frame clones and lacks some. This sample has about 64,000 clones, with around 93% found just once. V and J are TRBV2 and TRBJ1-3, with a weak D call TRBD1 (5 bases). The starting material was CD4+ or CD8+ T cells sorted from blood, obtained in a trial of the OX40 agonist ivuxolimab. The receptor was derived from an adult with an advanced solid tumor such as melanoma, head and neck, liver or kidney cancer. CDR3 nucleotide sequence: TGTGCCAGCTCTCGGGGCGACGATGGAAACACCATATATTTT. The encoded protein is CASSRGDDGNTIYF.